A single sample is the source of the 19 T cell receptor beta chains below, sequenced in a study of blood T cell repertoires in COVID-19. TCRdb's table, derived via immunoSEQ multiplex PCR, lists solely in-frame clones and lacks some. The sample carries around 310,000 clones, over 80% recorded once. Sequenced: PBMCs or T cells enriched from blood (not recorded which). The receptor source for this set is a young man who had recovered from COVID-19.

The J gene is TRBJ2-7, the V gene TRBV30, with a weak D call TRBD2 (6 bases). The germline V and J ends were trimmed by 0 bases and 3 bases, with 9 bases remaining between them. The CDR3 runs to 13 residues. Germline V lookup: CDR1 GTSNPN, CDR2 SVGIG (reference sequence). The CDR3 DNA sequence: TGTGCCTGGAGTGTACAAGCGGGCTACGAGCAGTACTTC. This translates into CAWSVQAGYEQYF.

The V gene is TRBV12-3 or TRBV12-4, the J gene TRBJ1-1, with 9 bases lining up with TRBD1. V lost 2 bases and J lost 7; bases outside the gene matches: 2. The CDR3 covers 13 residues. The CDR3 DNA is TGTGCCAGCAGTTTATACAGGGGGCTTGAAGCTTTCTTT. Translation: CASSLYRGLEAFF.

The V gene is TRBV24-1, the J gene TRBJ1-2; D not resolved. Trimming took 4 bases from V and 6 from J, leaving 14 bases between them. CDR1 is KGHDR, CDR2 SFDVKD, per germline. This CDR3 is built from 14 residues. The CDR3 spells CATSDPQSAHGYTF. The DNA of the CDR3 is TGTGCCACCAGTGACCCCCAGTCTGCCCATGGCTACACCTTC.

This rearrangement joins TRBV2 to TRBJ1-5, with 9 bases aligning to TRBD1. CDR1 is SNHLY, CDR2 FYNNEI, per germline. Germline trimming cut 6 bases from V and 4 bases from J; bases unmatched to any gene: 7. The CDR3 runs to 15 residues. The CDR3 loop reads CASRSGDRVNQPQHF. The CDR3, as DNA: TGTGCCAGCAGGAGCGGGGACAGGGTGAATCAGCCCCAGCATTTT.

This rearrangement joins TRBV6-5 to TRBJ2-5; TRBD1 matches 9 bases. CDR1 and CDR2 from the germline V gene are MNHEY and SVGAGI. This CDR3 comprises 15 residues. V dropped 6 bases and J dropped 2; count of bases not matched to a gene: 7. This CDR3 reads CASRYHRGRQETQYF. The DNA of the CDR3 is TGTGCCAGCAGGTACCACAGGGGGCGACAAGAGACCCAGTACTTC.

The J gene is TRBJ2-5, the V gene TRBV9; 7 nucleotides line up with TRBD1. With 2 bases clipped from V and 4 bases from J, the junction kept 2 bases outside the gene matches. The germline gives CDR1 SGDLS, CDR2 YYNGEE. The CDR3 extends over 13 amino acids. CDR3 region: CASSVGQSETQYF. The CDR3 coding sequence is TGTGCCAGCAGCGTGGGACAGTCAGAGACCCAGTACTTC.

This clone was detected only a few times. The rearrangement joins TRBV7-2 to TRBJ2-1; no clear D. V was cut by 1 base and J by 9 bases, with 10 bases left in between. The CDR3 is 13 amino acids. Germline V gene sequence: CDR1 SGHTA, CDR2 FQGNSA. The CDR3 DNA follows: TGTGCCAGCAGCTTAGTATTTAGTTCTGAGCAGTTCTTC. Translating gives CASSLVFSSEQFF.

V usage is TRBV28 and J usage is TRBJ1-4; 7 bases agree with TRBD1. Germline CDR1 MDHEN, CDR2 SYDVKM. J lost 4 bases, V lost 3 bases, and 2 bases had no gene match. This CDR3 has 14 amino acids. CDR3 in DNA: TGTGCCAGCAGTTTTGGACAGGTTAATGAAAAACTGTTTTTT. This translates into CASSFGQVNEKLFF.

The chain combines TRBV3-1 (or the pseudogene TRBV3-2) with TRBJ1-6, with a tentative D call TRBD1 (5 bases). The germline CDR1 and CDR2 sequences are LGHDT and YNNKEL (reference sequence). The CDR3 has 15 residues. V was trimmed by 4 bases and J by 3 bases, leaving 10 bases between them. The DNA for the CDR3 is TGTGCCAGCAGCCGAAGACAGAACTATAATTCACCCCTCCACTTT. Protein: CASSRRQNYNSPLHF.

V is TRBV18 and J is TRBJ2-3; D is possibly TRBD1 (6 bases). The CDR3 loop spans 16 amino acids. Trimming cost V 3 bases and J 2 bases, with 15 bases left between them. Per germline, CDR1 KGHSH and CDR2 LQKENI. Here the CDR3 reads CASSPRGSQLTDTQYF. The CDR3 nucleotides are TGTGCCAGCTCACCTAGGGGGTCCCAACTCACAGATACGCAGTATTTT. Full variable domain (missing parts from reference TRBV18 and TRBJ2-3): NAGVMQNPRHLVRRRGQEARLRCSPMKGHSHVYWYRQLPEEGLKFMVYLQKENIIDESGMPKERFSAEFPKEGPSILRIQQVVRGDSAAYFCASSPRGSQLTDTQYFGPGTRLTVL.

This clone has only one observation. The chain is built from TRBV5-5 and TRBJ2-3, with TRBD2 matching 11 bases. Per the germline V gene, CDR1 is SGHKS and CDR2 is YYEKEE (reference sequence). V shed 4 bases and J 3 bases; nucleotides not matched to a gene: 4. The length of the CDR3 is 15 residues. CDR3 protein: CASSIAGGRTDTQYF. The CDR3 DNA reads as TGTGCCAGCAGCATAGCGGGGGGGCGGACAGATACGCAGTATTTT.

The V gene is TRBV5-4, the J gene TRBJ1-3; the D is unclear. Deletions cut 0 bases from V and 4 bases from J, with 14 bases between. Germline CDR1 is SGHNT and CDR2 is YYREEE (reference sequence). This CDR3 is 16 amino acids long. CDR3: CASSLAGLRSGNTIYF. CDR3 DNA sequence: TGTGCCAGCAGCTTGGCAGGACTTCGATCGGGAAACACCATATATTTT.

The CDR3 spells CASSPQRAMNTEAFF. CDR3 bases: TGCGCCAGCAGTCCTCAGCGGGCAATGAACACTGAAGCTTTCTTT. This chain uses TRBV10-2 with TRBJ1-1; D uncertain. Germline V lookup: CDR1 WSHSY, CDR2 SAAADI. The CDR3 has 15 residues. V lost 5 bases, J lost 0 bases, and 13 bases lay in between.

This rearrangement joins TRBV21-1 to TRBJ1-2. TRBV21-1 has pseudogene status. The CDR3 runs 12 residues. The CDR3 DNA reads TGTGCCAGCAGCAAGGGAGGTAGAGGCTACACCTTC. This translates into CASSKGGRGYTF.

In the case of this clone: One end of the junction fails to match germline, which may point to a read error. This specimen includes other DNA sequences encoding the same CDR3. The chain employs TRBV28 and TRBJ2-7; possibly TRBD2 for D (5 bases). The CDR3 totals 14 residues. Germline V CDR1 and CDR2: MDHEN, SYDVKM. CDR3 bases: TGTGCCAGCTTTAGCGAGAGGGCTCGCTACGAACAGTACTTC. This encodes CASFSERARYEQYF.

A word on this clone: No conserved phenylalanine or tryptophan is present at the end of the CDR3, so a read error is the likely explanation. The limits of the CDR3 on the DNA are not certain, so only TCRdb's listed CDR3 is given. CDR3 amino acids: CASSYGPRQRSDL. This chain links TRBV6-5 with TRBJ2-7; the DNA was not compared with TRBD1, the D call given in the table. Termini included, the CDR3 measures 13 amino acids. Germline-derived CDR1 and CDR2 are MNHEY and SVGAGI.

This rearrangement joins TRBV28 to TRBJ1-5; tentative D call: TRBD1 (5 bases). CDR1 is MDHEN and CDR2 is SYDVKM in the germline V gene. The length of the CDR3 is 16 residues. V was trimmed by 4 bases and J by 9 bases, leaving 22 bases between them. CDR3: CASSSLGGDPGGPQHF. CDR3 nucleotide sequence: TGTGCCAGCAGTTCCCTTGGAGGGGACCCGGGTGGGCCCCAGCATTTT.

In its sample, this clone was seen a few times. V gene TRBV30 combines with J gene TRBJ1-2; the D gene is possibly TRBD1 (6 bases). V was trimmed by 3 bases and J by 6 bases, leaving 14 bases between them. CDR1 GTSNPN and CDR2 SVGIG come from the germline V gene (reference sequence). The CDR3 totals 13 residues. Here the CDR3 reads CAWSLGSGDGYTF. Written as DNA, the CDR3 is TGTGCCTGGAGCCTAGGATCAGGGGATGGCTACACCTTC.

The rearrangement uses TRBV5-4 and TRBJ2-2; the D gene is possibly TRBD1 (6 bases). V gave up 4 bases and J gave up 0 bases, with 10 bases separating them. CDR3 length: 15 residues. Germline V gene sequence: CDR1 SGHNT, CDR2 YYREEE (reference sequence). The CDR3: CASSPGHTNTGELFF. In DNA form, the CDR3 reads TGTGCCAGCAGCCCGGGACACACGAACACCGGGGAGCTGTTTTTT.